Listed below are T cell receptor beta chains from one sample, sequenced in a study of cytomegalovirus exposure and HLA in healthy donors. Sequenced by immunoSEQ multiplex PCR; TCRdb stores in-frame clones only, minus some. The data show 200,000 or so clones, roughly 83% seen once. Sequences were obtained from PBMCs. The receptors were gathered from a boy between 10 and 17 years old in good health and CMV-seronegative. Both conserved end residues are part of each CDR3. The D gene is left open where the match is weak. Size is omitted from some rows. Given values are once, few, many or a class for expanded clones.

clone size,V gene,D gene,J gene,CDR3 protein,CDR3 DNA
-,TRBV4-3,-,TRBJ2-7,CASSQEGLRGSEQYF,TGCGCCAGCAGCCAAGAAGGGTTAAGGGGTTCCGAGCAGTACTTC
-,TRBV27,TRBD1,TRBJ2-7,CASSRRKTGSEQYF,TGTGCCAGCAGTAGAAGAAAGACAGGGTCCGAGCAGTACTTC
-,TRBV28,TRBD1,TRBJ1-1,CASKDRGWTEAFF,TGTGCCAGCAAGGACAGGGGATGGACTGAAGCTTTCTTT
-,TRBV27,-,TRBJ1-5,CASRRGGQPQHF,TGTGCCAGCAGACGGGGAGGCCAGCCCCAGCATTTT
once,TRBV27,-,TRBJ1-2,CASSLTISNYGYTF,TGTGCCAGCAGTTTAACTATTTCTAACTATGGCTACACCTTC
-,TRBV10-3,TRBD1,TRBJ1-1,CASARDREWDTEAFF,TGTGCCTCTGCTCGAGACAGGGAGTGGGACACTGAAGCTTTCTTT
-,TRBV9,-,TRBJ2-5,CASSVDTQETQYF,TGTGCCAGCAGCGTTGACACCCAAGAGACCCAGTACTTC
-,TRBV9,TRBD2,TRBJ2-2,CASSVVAGGRHPNTGELFF,TGTGCCAGCAGCGTAGTAGCGGGGGGCCGACACCCGAACACCGGGGAGCTGTTTTTT
-,TRBV11-1,-,TRBJ2-7,CASSQKMGPFGQYF,TGTGCCAGCAGCCAGAAAATGGGCCCGTTTGGGCAGTACTTC
-,TRBV28,TRBD2,TRBJ2-5,CASSFRGVLAGEETQYF,TGTGCCAGCAGTTTTAGAGGAGTACTAGCGGGAGAAGAGACCCAGTACTTC
-,TRBV27,TRBD2,TRBJ2-1,CASSLGAGGPTEQFF,TGTGCCAGCAGTTTAGGAGCGGGGGGGCCAACTGAGCAGTTCTTC
-,TRBV10-3,-,TRBJ1-3,CAISESRQIGNTIYF,TGTGCCATCAGTGAGTCAAGACAGATTGGAAACACCATATATTTT
-,TRBV6-1,-,TRBJ2-3,CASSEALLAVFGDTQYF,TGTGCCAGCAGTGAAGCGCTTTTGGCGGTCTTCGGGGATACGCAGTATTTT
-,TRBV7-8,-,TRBJ1-1,CASSLGLGGARNTEAFF,TGTGCCAGCAGCTTAGGACTAGGAGGGGCGAGGAACACTGAAGCTTTCTTT
-,TRBV7-9,-,TRBJ1-1,CASSLSSFLATEAFF,TGTGCCAGCAGCTTATCTTCCTTTTTGGCTACTGAAGCTTTCTTT
-,TRBV18,-,TRBJ2-7,CASSPKSEQYF,TGTGCCAGCTCACCAAAGAGTGAGCAGTACTTC
-,TRBV5-6,TRBD1,TRBJ1-6,CASSLARGTGRSPLHF,TGTGCCAGCAGCTTGGCACGGGGGACAGGGCGGTCACCCCTCCACTTT
-,TRBV5-6,TRBD1,TRBJ2-2,CASSYDRVPVTGELFF,TGTGCCAGCAGCTACGACAGGGTTCCTGTCACCGGGGAGCTGTTTTTT
-,TRBV27,-,TRBJ1-1,CASSFIPLNTEAFF,TGTGCCAGCAGTTTCATTCCCCTGAACACTGAAGCTTTCTTT
-,TRBV19,TRBD1,TRBJ1-2,CASSIESTGLGYTF,TGTGCCAGTAGTATAGAGTCGACAGGGCTCGGCTACACCTTC
-,TRBV7-8,-,TRBJ1-3,CASSAYPRGGNTIYF,TGTGCCAGCAGCGCGTACCCCAGGGGTGGAAACACCATATATTTT
-,TRBV30,TRBD1,TRBJ1-4,CAWSVPPGGIATNEKLFF,TGTGCCTGGAGTGTACCGCCAGGGGGAATTGCAACTAATGAAAAACTGTTTTTT
-,TRBV19,TRBD2,TRBJ2-1,CASSMELAGGPWGNEQFF,TGTGCCAGTAGTATGGAGCTAGCGGGAGGTCCCTGGGGCAATGAGCAGTTCTTC
-,TRBV30,-,TRBJ2-7,CAWNSGKSGLTIYEQYF,TGTGCCTGGAATTCCGGTAAAAGTGGACTAACCATCTACGAGCAGTACTTC
-,TRBV30,TRBD1,TRBJ2-7,CAWKLVGTGGSYEQYF,TGTGCCTGGAAGCTTGTAGGGACAGGGGGCTCCTACGAGCAGTACTTC
few,TRBV6-1,-,TRBJ2-7,CASSEGWARVYEQYF,TGTGCCAGCAGTGAAGGGTGGGCGAGGGTCTACGAGCAGTACTTC
-,TRBV11-2,-,TRBJ2-7,CASSLDGGGPFSYEQYF,TGTGCCAGCAGCTTAGACGGCGGGGGCCCCTTTTCCTACGAGCAGTACTTC
-,TRBV9,TRBD2,TRBJ2-3,CASSGHRGLAGGLRGTDTQYF,TGTGCCAGCAGCGGCCACCGGGGACTAGCGGGAGGACTACGAGGCACAGATACGCAGTATTTT
-,TRBV5-4,-,TRBJ2-5,CASSLGQGKETQYF,TGTGCCAGCAGCTTGGGGCAGGGAAAAGAGACCCAGTACTTC
-,TRBV5-1,TRBD1,TRBJ2-7,CASSSRQGISYEQYF,TGCGCCAGCAGCTCGCGACAGGGAATCTCCTACGAGCAGTACTTC
once,TRBV27,TRBD1,TRBJ1-1,CASSLSDRGTEAFF,TGTGCCAGCAGTTTATCGGACAGGGGCACTGAAGCTTTCTTT